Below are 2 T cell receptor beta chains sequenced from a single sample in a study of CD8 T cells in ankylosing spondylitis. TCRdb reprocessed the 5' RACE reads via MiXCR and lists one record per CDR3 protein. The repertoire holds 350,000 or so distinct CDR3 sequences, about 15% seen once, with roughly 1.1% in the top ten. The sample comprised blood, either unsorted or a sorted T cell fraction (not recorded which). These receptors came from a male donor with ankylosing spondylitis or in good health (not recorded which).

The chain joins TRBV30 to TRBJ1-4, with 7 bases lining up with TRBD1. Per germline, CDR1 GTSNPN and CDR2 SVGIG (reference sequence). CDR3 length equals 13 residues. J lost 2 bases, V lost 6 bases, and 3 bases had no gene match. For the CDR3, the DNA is TGTGCCTGTGCAGGGGGGACTAATGAAAAACTGTTTTTT. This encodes CACAGGTNEKLFF.

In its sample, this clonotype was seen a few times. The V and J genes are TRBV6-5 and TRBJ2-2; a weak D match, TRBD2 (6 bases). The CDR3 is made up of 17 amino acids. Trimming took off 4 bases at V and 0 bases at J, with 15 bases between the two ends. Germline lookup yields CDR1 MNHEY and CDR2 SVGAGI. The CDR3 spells CASSFIAAVPNTGELFF. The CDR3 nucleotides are TGTGCCAGCAGTTTCATAGCGGCCGTCCCGAACACCGGGGAGCTGTTTTTT.